These 19 T cell receptor beta chains were all obtained from the same sample, sequenced in a study of PD-L1 blockade in urothelial cancer. Measured with immunoSEQ multiplex PCR; TCRdb has only the in-frame clones, and not every one. This sample carries under 50,000 clones, 70% to 90% of them seen once, and the ten largest clones take roughly a quarter. Time point defined: peripheral blood 6 weeks after treatment start. The sequencing used PBMCs, collected around atezolizumab (anti-PD-L1) treatment. The receptors were gathered from a man aged 60 to 75 with urothelial cancer.

The CDR3: CASSRRLAGDTQYF. CDR3 nucleotide sequence: TGTGCCAGCAGCAGGAGACTAGCGGGGGATACGCAGTATTTT. This chain links TRBV7-2 with TRBJ2-3; TRBD2 aligns across 11 bases. Germline loops: CDR1 SGHTA, CDR2 FQGNSA. V shed 5 bases, J shed 6 bases, and the junction held 4 bases outside the gene matches. The CDR3 spans 14 residues.

This clone has more than one count but fewer than ten. This chain uses TRBV9 with TRBJ2-1; 9 bases map to TRBD2. J was trimmed by 3 bases and V by 0 bases; bases with no gene match: 4. The CDR3 totals 16 residues. Germline V gene data show CDR1 as SGDLS and CDR2 as YYNGEE. The CDR3: CASSVALAGIYNEQFF. Written as DNA, the CDR3 is TGTGCCAGCAGCGTAGCCCTAGCGGGAATCTACAATGAGCAGTTCTTC.

The CDR3 DNA is TGTGCCTGGTTAGTGACGGGAAATAATGAAAAACTGTTTTTT. It yields the protein CAWLVTGNNEKLFF. This chain joins TRBV30 and TRBJ1-4; D is uncertain. V lost 5 bases, J lost 4 bases, and 14 bases lay in between. The CDR3 is 14 residues long. The germline gives CDR1 GTSNPN, CDR2 SVGIG (reference sequence).

This chain links TRBV7-8 with TRBJ2-7; 8 bases are a match to TRBD2. CDR1 is SGHVS, CDR2 FQNEAQ, per germline. The CDR3 has 16 residues. With V trimmed by 2 bases and J by 2 bases, 8 bases remained unmatched. The CDR3 bases are TGTGCCAGCAGCTTACGGGTAGCGGGATCCACCTACGAGCAGTACTTC. Amino acid sequence: CASSLRVAGSTYEQYF.

The genes are TRBV5-1 and TRBJ2-2; the match to TRBD1 covers 7 bases. Unmatched junction bases numbered 3, after V lost 4 bases and J lost 0 bases. CDR3 length: 15 residues. Germline values: CDR1 SGHRS, CDR2 YFSETQ. CDR3 in amino acids: CASSKGQPNTGELFF. CDR3 coding DNA: TGCGCCAGCAGCAAGGGACAGCCGAACACCGGGGAGCTGTTTTTT. The whole variable domain, filled in from reference TRBV5-1 and TRBJ2-2, reads KAGVTQTPRYLIKTRGQQVTLSCSPISGHRSVSWYQQTPGQGLQFLFEYFSETQRNKGNFPGRFSGRQFSNSRSEMNVSTLELGDSALYLCASSKGQPNTGELFFGEGSRLTVL.

The rearrangement links TRBV5-1 to TRBJ1-6; 10 bases are shared with TRBD1. The trim removed 2 bases at V and 8 bases at J, leaving 1 base unmatched. Germline CDR1 is SGHRS and CDR2 is YFSETQ. The length of the CDR3 is 14 residues. The CDR3 spells CASSFGTGDSPLHF. The CDR3 DNA sequence: TGCGCCAGCAGCTTCGGGACAGGGGATTCACCCCTCCACTTT.

This chain links TRBV6-5 with TRBJ2-5, with TRBD1 as a possible D gene (6 bases). The V end was cut by 5 bases, the J end by 7 bases, with 14 bases between. Germline V gene data show CDR1 as MNHEY and CDR2 as SVGAGI. The CDR3 covers 13 residues. Here the CDR3 reads CASSIRTDGTQYF. CDR3 sequence (DNA): TGTGCCAGCAGTATCCGGACAGACGGGACCCAGTACTTC.

The chain couples TRBV19 to TRBJ2-2, with 7 nucleotides matching TRBD1. Germline lookup yields CDR1 LNHDA and CDR2 SQIVND (reference sequence). This CDR3 has 14 residues. J gave up 5 bases and V 8 bases, and 8 bases lay outside the gene matches. CDR3 nucleotide sequence: TGTGCCAGTTGCCCAGGGGGATGGACCGGGGAGCTGTTTTTT. This translates into CASCPGGWTGELFF. The full variable domain, completed using reference TRBV19 and TRBJ2-2, is DGGITQSPKYLFRKEGQNVTLSCEQNLNHDAMYWYRQDPGQGLRLIYYSQIVNDFQKGDIAEGYSVSREKKESFPLTVTSAQKNPTAFYLCASCPGGWTGELFFGEGSRLTVL.

The chain joins TRBV6-4 to TRBJ2-2; no clear D. This CDR3 is built from 14 residues. The germline V gene has CDR1 MRHNA and CDR2 SNTAGT. Trimming stripped 6 bases from V and 5 bases from J, with 13 bases between. CDR3 loop: CASSASPGTGELFF. CDR3 sequence (DNA): TGTGCCAGCAGCGCGTCCCCCGGGACCGGGGAGCTGTTTTTT.

This chain links TRBV4-2 with TRBJ1-5; 8 bases are a match to TRBD1. Germline CDR1 reads LGHNA; CDR2 reads YNFKEQ. Trimming took 0 bases from V and 2 from J; bases not matched to a gene: 6. The CDR3 runs 17 residues. CDR3 sequence reads: CASSQEGQARGNQPQHF. Here the CDR3 DNA reads TGTGCCAGCAGCCAAGAGGGACAGGCGCGGGGCAATCAGCCCCAGCATTTT.

As for this clone: Sequence at one end of the junction differs from germline and may be a read error. The rearrangement uses TRBV7-7 and TRBJ2-5; D possibly corresponds to TRBD1 (8 bases). Germline CDR1 and CDR2: SSHAT and FNYEAQ (reference sequence). The CDR3 covers 16 residues. CDR3 in DNA: TGTGCTAGCAGCTTAAGTCACAGGGGGGGGCAAGAGACCCAGTACTTC. It codes for CASSLSHRGGQETQYF. Variable domain in full (rest from reference TRBV7-7 and TRBJ2-5): GAGVSQSPRYKVTKRGQDVTLRCDPISSHATLYWYQQALGQGPEFLTYFNYEAQPDKSGLPSDRFSAERPEGSISTLTIQRTEQRDSAMYRCASSLSHRGGQETQYFGPGTRLLVL.

This chain joins TRBV30 and TRBJ1-5, with D possibly being TRBD1 (5 bases). The CDR3 consists of 16 residues. V lost 1 base, J lost 7 bases, and 20 bases lay in between. Germline values: CDR1 GTSNPN, CDR2 SVGIG (reference sequence). The CDR3 bases are TGTGCCTGGAGTGAGAGGGTGGGGGGACCAAGCCAGCCCCAGCATTTT. It yields the protein CAWSERVGGPSQPQHF.

This clone was recorded only once. The rearrangement links TRBV6-5 to TRBJ1-1; TRBD1 aligns across 7 bases. Per the germline V gene, CDR1 is MNHEY and CDR2 is SVGAGI. Losses at the gene ends were 6 bases for V and 1 base for J; bases not matched to a gene: 5. This CDR3 contains 14 residues. CDR3 region: CASRAGTANTEAFF. For the CDR3, the DNA is TGTGCCAGCAGGGCCGGGACAGCGAACACTGAAGCTTTCTTT.

For this clone: Other DNA sequences of this sample code for an identical CDR3. The chain employs TRBV7-9 and TRBJ2-7, with D possibly being TRBD2 (5 bases). Germline V CDR1 and CDR2: SEHNR, FQNEAQ (reference sequence). Trimming took 3 bases from V and 2 from J, leaving 8 bases between them. The CDR3 is 13 amino acids. The chain's CDR3 is CASSLTGTYEQYF. The CDR3 DNA is TGTGCCAGCAGCTTGACGGGGACCTACGAGCAGTACTTC. Combining the CDR3 with reference TRBV7-9 and TRBJ2-7 gives the whole variable domain DTGVSQNPRHKITKRGQNVTFRCDPISEHNRLYWYRQTLGQGPEFLTYFQNEAQLEKSRLLSDRFSAERPKGSFSTLEIQRTEQGDSAMYLCASSLTGTYEQYFGPGTRLTVT.

V is TRBV19 and J is TRBJ2-7; 14 bases are shared with TRBD2. Germline values: CDR1 LNHDA, CDR2 SQIVND (reference sequence). This CDR3 comprises 16 residues. The V segment lost 4 bases and the J segment 2 bases; nucleotides outside the gene matches: 4. DNA of the CDR3: TGTGCCAGTAGTACCTGGGGACTAGCGGGAGCCTACGAGCAGTACTTC. As protein: CASSTWGLAGAYEQYF.

This clone was seen a few times. The chain carries TRBV5-5 and TRBJ2-1; D gene unclear. V was shortened by 4 bases and J by 14 bases, with 13 bases between the two germline ends. This CDR3 is built from 11 residues. Germline V gene lookup returns CDR1 SGHKS and CDR2 YYEKEE (reference sequence). The CDR3 protein is CASSRSSSKFF. CDR3 DNA: TGTGCCAGCAGCAGATCGAGCTCTAAGTTCTTC.

This clone was found once. This chain links TRBV30 with TRBJ2-4; TRBD1 aligns across 8 bases. Looked up from germline, CDR1 is GTSNPN and CDR2 is SVGIG (reference sequence). J gave up 7 bases and V 0 bases, and 5 bases lay outside the gene matches. The CDR3 has 14 residues. This CDR3 is CAWSVPGGLNIQYF. CDR3 coding DNA: TGTGCCTGGAGTGTACCAGGGGGCTTGAACATTCAGTACTTC.

This clone appeared a single time. This chain joins TRBV6-1 and TRBJ1-4; D may be TRBD1 (5 bases). V lost 4 bases and J lost 11, with 14 bases in between. Germline CDR1 reads MNHNS; CDR2 reads SASEGT. CDR3 length: 13 residues. The DNA of the CDR3 is TGTGCCAGCAGTGGGCAGGGTTGGGATAAACTGTTTTTT. Translation gives CASSGQGWDKLFF.

This clone was counted a single time. In nucleotides, the CDR3 is TGTGCCAGCAGGGGACAGGGGGTGGGTCAGCCCCAGCATTTT. The encoded protein is CASRGQGVGQPQHF. V gene TRBV6-5 combines with J gene TRBJ1-5, with 11 bases matching TRBD1. The V gene's germline CDR1 is MNHEY and CDR2 SVGAGI. The CDR3 is 14 residues long. V was pared by 6 bases and J by 6 bases, with 4 bases of the junction left unmatched.